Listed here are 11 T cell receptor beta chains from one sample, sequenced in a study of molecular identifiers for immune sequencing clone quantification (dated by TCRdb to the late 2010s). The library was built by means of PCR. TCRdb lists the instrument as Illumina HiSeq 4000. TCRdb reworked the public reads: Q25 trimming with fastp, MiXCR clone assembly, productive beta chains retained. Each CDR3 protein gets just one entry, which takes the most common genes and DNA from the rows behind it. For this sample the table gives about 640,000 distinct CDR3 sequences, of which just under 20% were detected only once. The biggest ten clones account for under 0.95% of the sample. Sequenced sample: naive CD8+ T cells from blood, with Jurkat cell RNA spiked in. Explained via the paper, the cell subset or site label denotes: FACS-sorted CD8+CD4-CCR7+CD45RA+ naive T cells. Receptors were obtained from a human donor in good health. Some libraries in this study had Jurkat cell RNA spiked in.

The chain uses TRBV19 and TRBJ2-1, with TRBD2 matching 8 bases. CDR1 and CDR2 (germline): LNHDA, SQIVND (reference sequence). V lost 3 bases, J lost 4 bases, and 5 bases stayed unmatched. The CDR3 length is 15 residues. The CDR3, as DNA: TGTGCCAGTAGTATTGGGTCTAGCGGGTACAATGAGCAGTTCTTC. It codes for CASSIGSSGYNEQFF.

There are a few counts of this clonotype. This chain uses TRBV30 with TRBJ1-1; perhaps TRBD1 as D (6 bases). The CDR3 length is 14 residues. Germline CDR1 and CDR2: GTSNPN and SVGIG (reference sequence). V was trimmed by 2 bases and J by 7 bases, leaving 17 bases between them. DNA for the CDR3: TGTGCCTGGAGTAGGGTTAACAGGGCAGTTGAAGCTTTCTTT. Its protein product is CAWSRVNRAVEAFF.

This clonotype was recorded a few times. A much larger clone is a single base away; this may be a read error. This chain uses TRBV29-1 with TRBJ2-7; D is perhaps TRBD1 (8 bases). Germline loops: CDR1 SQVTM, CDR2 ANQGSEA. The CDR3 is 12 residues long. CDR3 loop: CGVVEQGGEQYF. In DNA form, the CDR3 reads TGCGGCGTAGTCGAACAGGGGGGGGAGCAGTACTTC.

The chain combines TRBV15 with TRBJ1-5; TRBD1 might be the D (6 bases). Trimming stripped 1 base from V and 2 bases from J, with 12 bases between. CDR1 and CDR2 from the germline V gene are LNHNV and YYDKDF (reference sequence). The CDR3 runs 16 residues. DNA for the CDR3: TGTGCCACCAGCAGAGTTGGGGGCGGCGGCAATCAGCCCCAGCATTTT. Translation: CATSRVGGGGNQPQHF.

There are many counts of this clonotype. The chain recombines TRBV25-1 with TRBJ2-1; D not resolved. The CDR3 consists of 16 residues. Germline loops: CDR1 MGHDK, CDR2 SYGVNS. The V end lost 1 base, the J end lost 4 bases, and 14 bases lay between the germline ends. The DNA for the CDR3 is TGTGCCAGCAGTGAATCCCGTCGGACCACGTACAATGAGCAGTTCTTC. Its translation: CASSESRRTTYNEQFF.

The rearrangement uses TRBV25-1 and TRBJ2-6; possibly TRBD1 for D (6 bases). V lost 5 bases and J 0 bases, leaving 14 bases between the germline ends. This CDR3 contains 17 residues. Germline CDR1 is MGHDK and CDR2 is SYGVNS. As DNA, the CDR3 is TGTGCCAGCAGTAATCGGGACACCTTCTCTGGGGCCAACGTCCTGACTTTC. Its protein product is CASSNRDTFSGANVLTF.

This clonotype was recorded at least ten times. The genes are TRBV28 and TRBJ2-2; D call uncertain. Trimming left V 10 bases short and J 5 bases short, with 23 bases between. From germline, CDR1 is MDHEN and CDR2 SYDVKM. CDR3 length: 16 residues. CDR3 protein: CAITPEVTSPTGELFF. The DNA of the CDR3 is TGTGCCATCACCCCCGAAGTGACAAGTCCAACCGGGGAGCTGTTTTTT. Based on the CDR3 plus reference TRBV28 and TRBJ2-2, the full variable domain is DVKVTQSSRYLVKRTGEKVFLECVQDMDHENMFWYRQDPGLGLRLIYFSYDVKMKEKGDIPEGYSVSREKKERFSLILESASTNQTSMYLCAITPEVTSPTGELFFGEGSRLTVL.

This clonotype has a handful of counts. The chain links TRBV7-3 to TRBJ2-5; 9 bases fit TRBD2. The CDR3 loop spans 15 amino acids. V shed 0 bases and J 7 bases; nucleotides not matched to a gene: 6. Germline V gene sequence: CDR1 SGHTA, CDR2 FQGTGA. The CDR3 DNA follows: TGTGCCAGCAGCTTAACGGGCGGGAGGGCCGGGACCCAGTACTTC. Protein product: CASSLTGGRAGTQYF.

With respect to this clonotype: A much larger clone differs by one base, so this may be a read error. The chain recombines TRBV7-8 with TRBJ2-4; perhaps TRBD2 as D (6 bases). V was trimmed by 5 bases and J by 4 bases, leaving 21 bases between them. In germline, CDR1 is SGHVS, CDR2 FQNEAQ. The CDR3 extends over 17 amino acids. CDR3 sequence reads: CASSKGSASVGKNIQYF. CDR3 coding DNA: TGTGCCAGCAGCAAGGGGTCGGCTAGCGTGGGTAAAAACATTCAGTACTTC. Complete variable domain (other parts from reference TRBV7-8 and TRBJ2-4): GAGVSQSPRYKVAKRGQDVALRCDPISGHVSLFWYQQALGQGPEFLTYFQNEAQLDKSGLPSDRFFAERPEGSVSTLKIQRTQQEDSAVYLCASSKGSASVGKNIQYFGAGTRLSVL.

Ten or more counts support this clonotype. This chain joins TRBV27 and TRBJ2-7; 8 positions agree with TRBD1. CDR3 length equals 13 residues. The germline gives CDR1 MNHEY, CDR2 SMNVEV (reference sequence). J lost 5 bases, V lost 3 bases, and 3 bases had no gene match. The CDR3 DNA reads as TGTGCCAGCAGTTTTCAGGGGGCACACGAGCAGTACTTC. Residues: CASSFQGAHEQYF.

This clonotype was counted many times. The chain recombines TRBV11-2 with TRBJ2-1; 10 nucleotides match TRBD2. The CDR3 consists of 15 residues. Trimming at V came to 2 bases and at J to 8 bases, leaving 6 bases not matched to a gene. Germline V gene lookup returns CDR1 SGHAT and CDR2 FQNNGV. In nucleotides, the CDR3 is TGTGCCAGCAGCTTACTCAGCGGGGGGGGCGATGAGCAGTTCTTC. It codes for CASSLLSGGGDEQFF.